The clone carrying this T cell receptor beta chain has only a few counts. Its antigen is not identified. The CDR3 consists of 13 residues. V dropped 5 bases and J dropped 8 bases, with 13 bases sitting between them. CDR1 and CDR2 (germline): MNHEY, SVGEGT. The data derive from a study of T cell repertoires in cytomegalovirus infection. In TCRdb, the reads were re-called with MiXCR into one record per CDR3 protein. Found here are approximately 65,000 distinct CDR3 sequences, around 21% of them singletons; the top ten hold over 60%. Notes on the study in general: Across the ex vivo response, the dominant clonotypes were HLA-C-restricted CMV-specific TCR beta clonotypes.

The chain recombines TRBV6-2 or TRBV6-3 with TRBJ2-1; D is possibly TRBD1 (5 bases). This sample comprised CD8+ T cells from cultured PBMCs, obtained from culture after CMV antigen stimulation. The source is a human donor in good health (CMV status not recorded). Some clones in this sample may be carry-over from other donors' samples. Here the CDR3 reads CASSPNPRDEQFF. The CDR3 DNA is TGTGCCAGCAGTCCCAACCCCAGGGATGAGCAGTTCTTC.